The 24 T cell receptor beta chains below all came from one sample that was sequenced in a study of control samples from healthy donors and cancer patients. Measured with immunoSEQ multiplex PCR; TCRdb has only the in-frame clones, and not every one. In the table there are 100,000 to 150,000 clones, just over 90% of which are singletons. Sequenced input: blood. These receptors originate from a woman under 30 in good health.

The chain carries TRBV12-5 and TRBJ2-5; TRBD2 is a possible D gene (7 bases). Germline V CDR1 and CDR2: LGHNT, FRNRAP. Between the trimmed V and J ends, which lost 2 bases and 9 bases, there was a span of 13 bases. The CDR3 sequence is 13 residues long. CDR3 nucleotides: TGTGCTAGTGGTTTGAACAGGGAGGGGGCCCAGTACTTC. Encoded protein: CASGLNREGAQYF. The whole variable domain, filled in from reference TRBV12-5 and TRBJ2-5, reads DARVTQTPRHKVTEMGQEVTMRCQPILGHNTVFWYRQTMMQGLELLAYFRNRAPLDDSGMPKDRFSAEMPDATLATLKIQPSEPRDSAVYFCASGLNREGAQYFGPGTRLLVL.

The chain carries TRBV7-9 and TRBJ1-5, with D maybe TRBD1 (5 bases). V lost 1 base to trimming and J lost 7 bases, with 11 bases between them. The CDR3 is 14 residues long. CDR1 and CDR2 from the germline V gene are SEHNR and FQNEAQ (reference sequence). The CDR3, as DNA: TGTGCCAGCAGCTTAGGGGGCCGAGAGCAGCCCCAGCATTTT. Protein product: CASSLGGREQPQHF.

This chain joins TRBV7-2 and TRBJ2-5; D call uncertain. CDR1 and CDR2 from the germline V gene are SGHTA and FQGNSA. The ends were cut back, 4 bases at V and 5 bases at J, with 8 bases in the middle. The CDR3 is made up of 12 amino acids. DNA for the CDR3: TGTGCCAGCAGCTCCCTTCGGGAGACCCAGTACTTC. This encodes CASSSLRETQYF.

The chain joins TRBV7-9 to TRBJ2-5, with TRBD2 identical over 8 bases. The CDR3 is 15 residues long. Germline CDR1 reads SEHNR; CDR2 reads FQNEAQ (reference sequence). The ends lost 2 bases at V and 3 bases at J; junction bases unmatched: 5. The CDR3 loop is CASSLFGSGEETQYF. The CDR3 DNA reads TGTGCCAGCAGCTTATTCGGTAGCGGGGAAGAGACCCAGTACTTC.

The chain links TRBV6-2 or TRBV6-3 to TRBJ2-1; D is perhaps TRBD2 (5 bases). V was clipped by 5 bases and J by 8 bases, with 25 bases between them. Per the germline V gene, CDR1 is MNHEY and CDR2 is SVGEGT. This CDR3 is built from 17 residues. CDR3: CASSKRLSSPPLDEQFF. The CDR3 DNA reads TGTGCCAGCAGTAAAAGGTTGTCTAGCCCCCCACTGGATGAGCAGTTCTTC.

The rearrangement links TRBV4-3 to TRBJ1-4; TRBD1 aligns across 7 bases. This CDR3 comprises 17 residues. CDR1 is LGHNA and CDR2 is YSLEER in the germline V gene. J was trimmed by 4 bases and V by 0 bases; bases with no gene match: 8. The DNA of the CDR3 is TGCGCCAGCAGCCAAGATTTCCCGGGACAGCTTAATGAAAAACTGTTTTTT. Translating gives CASSQDFPGQLNEKLFF.

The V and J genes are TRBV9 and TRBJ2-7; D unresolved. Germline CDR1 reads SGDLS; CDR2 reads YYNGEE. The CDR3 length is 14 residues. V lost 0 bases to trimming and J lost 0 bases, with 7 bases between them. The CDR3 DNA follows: TGTGCCAGCAGCGTAGCGTCCAGCTCCTACGAGCAGTACTTC. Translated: CASSVASSSYEQYF.

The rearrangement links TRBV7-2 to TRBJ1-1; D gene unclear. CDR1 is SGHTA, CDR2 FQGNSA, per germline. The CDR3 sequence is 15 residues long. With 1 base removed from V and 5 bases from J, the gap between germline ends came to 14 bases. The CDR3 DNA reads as TGTGCCAGCAGCTTAGGTCGGGCCATAGGGACTGAAGCTTTCTTT. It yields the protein CASSLGRAIGTEAFF.

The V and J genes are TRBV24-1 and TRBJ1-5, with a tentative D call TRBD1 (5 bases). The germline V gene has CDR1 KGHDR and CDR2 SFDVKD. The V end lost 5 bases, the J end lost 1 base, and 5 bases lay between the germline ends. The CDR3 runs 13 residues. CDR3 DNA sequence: TGTGCCACCAGTGGGGACAGCAATCAGCCCCAGCATTTT. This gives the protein CATSGDSNQPQHF.

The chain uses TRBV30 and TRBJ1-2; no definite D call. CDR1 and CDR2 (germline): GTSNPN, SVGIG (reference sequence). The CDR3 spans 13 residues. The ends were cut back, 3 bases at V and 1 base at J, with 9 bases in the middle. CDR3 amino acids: CAWSLEGNYGYTF. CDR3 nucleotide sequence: TGTGCCTGGAGCCTTGAGGGTAACTATGGCTACACCTTC.

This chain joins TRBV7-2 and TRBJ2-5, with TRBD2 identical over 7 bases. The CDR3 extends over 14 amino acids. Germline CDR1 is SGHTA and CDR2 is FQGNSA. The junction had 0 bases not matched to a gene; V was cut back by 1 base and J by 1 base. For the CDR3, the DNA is TGTGCCAGCAGCTTAGGCGGGAGCCAAGAGACCCAGTACTTC. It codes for CASSLGGSQETQYF.

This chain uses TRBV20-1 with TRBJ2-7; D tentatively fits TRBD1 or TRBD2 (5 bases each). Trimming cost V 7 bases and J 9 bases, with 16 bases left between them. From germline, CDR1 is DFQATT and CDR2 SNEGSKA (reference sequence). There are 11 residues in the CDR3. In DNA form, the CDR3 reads TGCAGTGGGTTGGGGGACCCGGGGCAGTACTTC. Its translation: CSGLGDPGQYF.

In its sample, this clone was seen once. DNA of the CDR3: TGTGCCAGCACCTTGGCAGAGGCAACTAATGAAAAACTGTTTTTT. This encodes CASTLAEATNEKLFF. The chain uses TRBV6-5 and TRBJ1-4; D call uncertain. CDR3 length equals 15 residues. V lost 7 bases and J 0 bases, leaving 12 bases between the germline ends. Germline CDR1 and CDR2: MNHEY and SVGAGI.

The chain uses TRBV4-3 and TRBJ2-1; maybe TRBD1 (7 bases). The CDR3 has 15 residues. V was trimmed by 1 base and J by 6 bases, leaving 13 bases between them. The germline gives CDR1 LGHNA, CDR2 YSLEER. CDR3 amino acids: CASSQASGGSNEQFF. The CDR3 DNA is TGCGCCAGCAGCCAAGCCTCAGGGGGGAGCAATGAGCAGTTCTTC.

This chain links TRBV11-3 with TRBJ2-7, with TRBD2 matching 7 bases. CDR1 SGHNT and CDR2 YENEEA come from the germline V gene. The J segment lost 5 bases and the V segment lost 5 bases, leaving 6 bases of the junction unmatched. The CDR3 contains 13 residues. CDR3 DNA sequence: TGTGCCAGCAGCGCCGGGGGGAACCACGAGCAGTACTTC. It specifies CASSAGGNHEQYF.

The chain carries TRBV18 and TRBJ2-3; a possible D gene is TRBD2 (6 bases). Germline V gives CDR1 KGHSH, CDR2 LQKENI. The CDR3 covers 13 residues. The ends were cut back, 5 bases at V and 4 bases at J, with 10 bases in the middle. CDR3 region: CASSRASADTQYF. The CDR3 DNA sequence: TGTGCCAGCTCAAGGGCTAGCGCAGATACGCAGTATTTT.

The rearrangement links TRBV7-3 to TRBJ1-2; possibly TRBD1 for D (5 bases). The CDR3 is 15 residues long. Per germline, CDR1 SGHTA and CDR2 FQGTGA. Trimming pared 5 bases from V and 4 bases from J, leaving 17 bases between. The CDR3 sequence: CASSPGGGGAYGYTF. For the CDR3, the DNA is TGTGCCAGCAGCCCAGGCGGGGGGGGTGCCTATGGCTACACCTTC.

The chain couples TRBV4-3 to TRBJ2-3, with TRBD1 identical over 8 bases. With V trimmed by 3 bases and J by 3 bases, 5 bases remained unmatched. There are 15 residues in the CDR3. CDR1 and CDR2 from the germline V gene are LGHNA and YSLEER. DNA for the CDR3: TGCGCCAGCAGCCATGGAGGACAGGGAACAGATACGCAGTATTTT. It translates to CASSHGGQGTDTQYF.

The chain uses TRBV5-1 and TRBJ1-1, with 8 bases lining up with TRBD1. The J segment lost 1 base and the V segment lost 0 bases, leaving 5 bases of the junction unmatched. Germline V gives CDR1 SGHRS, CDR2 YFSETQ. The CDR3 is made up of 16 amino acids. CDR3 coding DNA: TGCGCCAGCAGCTTGGCCCCGGGGACAGGGAACACTGAAGCTTTCTTT. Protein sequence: CASSLAPGTGNTEAFF.

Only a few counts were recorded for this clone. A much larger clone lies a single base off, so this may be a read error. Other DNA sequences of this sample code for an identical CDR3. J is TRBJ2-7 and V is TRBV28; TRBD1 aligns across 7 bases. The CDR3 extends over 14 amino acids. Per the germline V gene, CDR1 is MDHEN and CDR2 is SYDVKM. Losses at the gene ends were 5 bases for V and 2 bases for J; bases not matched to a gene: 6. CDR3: CASSPGTETYEQYF. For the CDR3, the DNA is TGTGCCAGCAGTCCCGGGACAGAGACCTACGAGCAGTACTTC.

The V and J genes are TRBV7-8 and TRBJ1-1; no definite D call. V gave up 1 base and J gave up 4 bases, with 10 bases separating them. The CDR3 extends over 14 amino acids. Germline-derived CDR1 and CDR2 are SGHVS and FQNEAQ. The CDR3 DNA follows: TGTGCCAGCAGCTTAGTTGGGAGTAGCACTGAAGCTTTCTTT. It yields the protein CASSLVGSSTEAFF.

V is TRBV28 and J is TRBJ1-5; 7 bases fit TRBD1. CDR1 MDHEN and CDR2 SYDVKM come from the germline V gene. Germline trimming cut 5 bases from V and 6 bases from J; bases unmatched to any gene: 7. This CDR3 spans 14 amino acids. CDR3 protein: CASSTTGRVQPQHF. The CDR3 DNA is TGTGCCAGCAGTACGACAGGGCGGGTTCAGCCCCAGCATTTT.

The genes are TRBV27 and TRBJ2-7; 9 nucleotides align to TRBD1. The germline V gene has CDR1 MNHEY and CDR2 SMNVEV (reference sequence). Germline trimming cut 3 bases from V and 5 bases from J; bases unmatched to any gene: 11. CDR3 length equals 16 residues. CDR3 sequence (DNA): TGTGCCAGCAGTTTCTATAAAACAGGGGGCACTCACGAGCAGTACTTC. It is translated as CASSFYKTGGTHEQYF.

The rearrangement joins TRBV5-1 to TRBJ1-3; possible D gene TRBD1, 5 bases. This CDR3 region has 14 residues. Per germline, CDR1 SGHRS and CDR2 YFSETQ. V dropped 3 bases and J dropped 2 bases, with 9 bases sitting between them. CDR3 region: CASSSGGTGNTIYF. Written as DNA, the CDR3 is TGCGCCAGCAGCTCGGGGGGTACTGGAAACACCATATATTTT. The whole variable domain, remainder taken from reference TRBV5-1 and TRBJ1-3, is KAGVTQTPRYLIKTRGQQVTLSCSPISGHRSVSWYQQTPGQGLQFLFEYFSETQRNKGNFPGRFSGRQFSNSRSEMNVSTLELGDSALYLCASSSGGTGNTIYFGEGSWLTVV.